One sample yielded the 2 T cell receptor beta chains listed below, sequenced in a study of CD8+CD57+ T cells in acquired aplastic anemia. The use of genomic DNA as template underpinned the TCR beta VDJ and CDR3 profiling. MiXCR, applied by TCRdb to the reads, yields one record per CDR3 protein. The sample has around 170,000 distinct CDR3 sequences, 60% to 70% seen once. What was sequenced was sorted CD4+, CD8+, or CD8+CD57+ T cells (not recorded which) from PBMCs. The origin of the receptors is a human donor in good health.

The chain recombines TRBV20-1 with TRBJ2-7; tentatively, D is TRBD2 (5 bases). The CDR3 totals 15 residues. V gave up 6 bases and J gave up 1 base, with 19 bases separating them. CDR1 and CDR2 (germline): DFQATT, SNEGSKA (reference sequence). In nucleotides, the CDR3 is TGCAGTGCACGAAGATTCGGGGAGAATTCCTACGAGCAGTACTTC. As protein: CSARRFGENSYEQYF.

This clonotype was recorded many times. The rearrangement links TRBV5-6 to TRBJ2-3; D gene uncertain. Germline-derived CDR1 and CDR2 are SGHDT and YYEEEE. The CDR3 covers 15 residues. The V and J ends lost 0 bases and 2 bases respectively, with 10 bases between them. The CDR3 loop reads CASSLAQPYTDTQYF. The CDR3 DNA follows: TGTGCCAGCAGCTTGGCACAGCCTTACACAGATACGCAGTATTTT.